Each of the 2 T cell receptor beta chains below was sequenced from the same sample in a study of blood T cells in healthy people across ages. A J-beta primer mix and a sample-barcoded 5' primer were used in a second PCR of roughly 6 to 11 cycles. TCRdb passed the 5' RACE reads through MiXCR, listing each CDR3 protein once. Altogether some 710,000 distinct CDR3 sequences are present, approximately 21% being singletons, with the ten largest covering 22%. Sequenced input: blood. All receptors come from a man aged 70-80 years in good health.

V and J are TRBV12-3 or TRBV12-4 and TRBJ2-1; D is unresolved. The length of the CDR3 is 14 residues. V dropped 6 bases and J dropped 5 bases, with 14 bases sitting between them. CDR3 in amino acids: CASRLSPSNNEQFF. DNA of the CDR3: TGTGCCAGCAGGCTGTCCCCCTCTAACAATGAGCAGTTCTTC.

The chain is built from TRBV3-1 and TRBJ2-5; D is perhaps TRBD2 (5 bases). Trimming took 0 bases from V and 11 from J, leaving 16 bases between them. The CDR3 runs 14 residues. Germline CDR1 reads LGHDT; CDR2 reads YNNKEL (reference sequence). CDR3 loop: CASSQDALVRKQYF. CDR3 in DNA: TGTGCCAGCAGCCAAGATGCACTAGTGAGAAAGCAGTACTTC.